Listed here are 7 T cell receptor beta chains from one sample, sequenced in a study of blood T cell repertoires in COVID-19 (dated by TCRdb to between 2020 and 2021). The receptor library was made with the immunoSEQ multiplex PCR assay. Held by TCRdb, this immuneACCESS table contains in-frame sequences only and omits some clones. Under half of the omission traces to an unresolved V gene where checked; the cause of the rest is unknown. The table for this sample lists 200,000 to 300,000 clones; more than 90% of them were counted only once. The ten most abundant clones make up about 2.5% of the sample. Sequences were obtained from peripheral blood. The source is a person aged 18 to 30 with COVID-19, enrolled during active disease.

This clone showed up just a few times. This chain uses TRBV7-9 with TRBJ2-3, with 7 bases identical to TRBD1. V lost 5 bases and J lost 4; bases outside the gene matches: 12. Germline loops: CDR1 SEHNR, CDR2 FQNEAQ (reference sequence). CDR3 length: 16 residues. The CDR3 nucleotides are TGTGCCAGCAGCCCCCACAGGGGAAACGGATCAGATACGCAGTATTTT. This codes for CASSPHRGNGSDTQYF.

The genes are TRBV5-5 and TRBJ2-1, with 9 bases that match TRBD2. The CDR3 runs to 14 residues. V was clipped by 2 bases and J by 10 bases; unmatched bases: 7. Germline assignment: CDR1 SGHKS and CDR2 YYEKEE (reference sequence). The CDR3: CASSLGLAGPEQFF. The CDR3 bases are TGTGCCAGCAGCTTAGGGCTAGCGGGGCCGGAGCAGTTCTTC.

The chain combines TRBV11-2 with TRBJ2-7; D not resolved. Trimming removed 5 bases from V and 0 bases from J, with 8 bases in between. The CDR3 covers 13 residues. The V gene's germline CDR1 is SGHAT and CDR2 FQNNGV. In nucleotides, the CDR3 is TGTGCCAGCAGCATCTCCCCCTCCTACGAGCAGTACTTC. It codes for CASSISPSYEQYF.

This clone was counted once. The chain employs TRBV5-1 and TRBJ2-1; TRBD2 agrees at 12 bases. CDR1 and CDR2 (germline): SGHRS, YFSETQ. V gave up 4 bases and J gave up 1 base; unmatched junction bases: 6. The CDR3 spans 17 residues. CDR3 loop: CASSPGLAGYSYNEQFF. CDR3 bases: TGCGCCAGCAGCCCAGGACTAGCGGGATATTCCTACAATGAGCAGTTCTTC.

This CDR3 is CASSFRDTDVREQYF. The CDR3 coding sequence is TGCGCCAGCAGCTTCCGGGACACCGACGTACGGGAGCAGTACTTC. The chain recombines TRBV5-1 with TRBJ2-7; D might be TRBD1 (6 bases). The V and J ends lost 2 bases and 7 bases respectively, with 19 bases between them. The germline CDR1 and CDR2 sequences are SGHRS and YFSETQ. This CDR3 comprises 15 residues.

V gene TRBV28 combines with J gene TRBJ1-6; TRBD1 aligns across 11 bases. Germline V lookup: CDR1 MDHEN, CDR2 SYDVKM. V shed 7 bases, J shed 2 bases, and the junction held 7 bases outside the gene matches. The CDR3 runs to 17 residues. CDR3 protein: CASKRSGQGAYNSPLHF. The CDR3 DNA is TGTGCCAGCAAAAGGTCGGGACAGGGGGCCTATAATTCACCCCTCCACTTT.

This CDR3 reads CASSYFRGNEDTQYF. Here the CDR3 DNA reads TGCGCCAGCAGCTACTTCAGGGGGAATGAAGATACGCAGTATTTT. The chain recombines TRBV5-1 with TRBJ2-3; 7 bases line up with TRBD1. The CDR3 has 15 residues. CDR1 is SGHRS and CDR2 is YFSETQ in the germline V gene. Germline trimming cut 3 bases from V and 5 bases from J; bases unmatched to any gene: 9. Together with reference TRBV5-1 and TRBJ2-3, the CDR3 gives the full variable domain: KAGVTQTPRYLIKTRGQQVTLSCSPISGHRSVSWYQQTPGQGLQFLFEYFSETQRNKGNFPGRFSGRQFSNSRSEMNVSTLELGDSALYLCASSYFRGNEDTQYFGPGTRLTVL.